The 18 T cell receptor beta chains in this list originate from one sample, sequenced in a study of T-cell memory formation after mild COVID-19 (dated by TCRdb to the early 2020s). The method was 5' RACE. The sequencer was an Illumina NovaSeq 6000. TCRdb reworked the public reads: Q25 trimming with fastp, MiXCR clone assembly, productive beta chains retained. For every CDR3 protein sequence, its rows merge into one entry that carries the most common genes and DNA. The sample yields roughly 170,000 distinct CDR3 sequences; about a fifth were counted once. The biggest ten clones account for roughly 3.9% of the sample. The source material was PBMCs or a T cell subset sorted from them (not recorded which). The receptors derive from a young man who had mild COVID-19 (a few samples of this study predate the infection). The sample titles of this study are shuffled in the database, so cell type and time point are left out; the donor was told from shared clones.

The V and J genes are TRBV12-3 or TRBV12-4 and TRBJ1-2; D ambiguous. V lost 5 bases and J 5 bases, leaving 9 bases between the germline ends. This CDR3 has 12 amino acids. This CDR3 is CASSTNLYGYTF. The CDR3 bases are TGTGCCAGCAGTACCAACCTTTATGGCTACACCTTC.

The V and J genes are TRBV29-1 and TRBJ2-3; 8 bases agree with TRBD1. CDR1 is SQVTM, CDR2 ANQGSEA, per germline. Trimming took 2 bases from V and 5 from J; bases not matched to a gene: 9. CDR3 length: 15 amino acids. The CDR3 here is CSVESQLDRGDTQYF. CDR3 DNA sequence: TGCAGCGTTGAATCCCAATTAGACAGGGGAGATACGCAGTATTTT.

A few counts support this clonotype. The V call is TRBV5-6, the J call TRBJ2-7; tentative D call: TRBD1 (5 bases). CDR3 size: 15 residues. Germline CDR1 SGHDT, CDR2 YYEEEE. V lost 2 bases, J lost 2 bases, and 14 bases lay in between. The CDR3 loop is CASSFLDTPTYEQYV. CDR3 DNA sequence: TGTGCCAGCAGCTTCTTGGACACCCCAACCTACGAGCAGTACGTC.

At least ten counts were recorded for this clonotype. This sequence joins TRBV4-3 and TRBJ2-3, with D perhaps TRBD1 (6 bases). This CDR3 spans 14 amino acids. Germline assignment: CDR1 LGHNA and CDR2 YSLEER. Trimming stripped 2 bases from V and 6 bases from J, with 12 bases between. The CDR3: CASSQTGLGDTQYF. In DNA form, the CDR3 reads TGCGCCAGCAGCCAAACAGGGTTAGGGGATACGCAGTATTTT.

This clonotype occurred a few times. V is TRBV20-1 and J is TRBJ2-3, with TRBD2 as a possible D gene (6 bases). The CDR3 totals 14 residues. V was shortened by 0 bases and J by 10 bases, with 17 bases between the two germline ends. In germline, CDR1 is DFQATT, CDR2 SNEGSKA (reference sequence). The CDR3 sequence is CSARDGDFRSAQYF. The DNA for the CDR3 is TGCAGTGCTAGAGATGGGGACTTCAGGAGCGCGCAGTATTTT.

This clonotype turned up a few times. This chain uses TRBV9 with TRBJ2-7; 10 nucleotides line up with TRBD1. The CDR3 contains 13 residues. Germline V gives CDR1 SGDLS, CDR2 YYNGEE. The V gene end was trimmed by 3 bases and the J gene end by 5 bases; junction bases not matched to a gene: 2. In nucleotides, the CDR3 is TGTGCCAGCAGCGGGACAGGGGGGAACGAGCAGTACTTC. This translates into CASSGTGGNEQYF. The whole variable domain, filled in from reference TRBV9 and TRBJ2-7, reads DSGVTQTPKHLITATGQRVTLRCSPRSGDLSVYWYQQSLDQGLQFLIQYYNGEERAKGNILERFSAQQFPDLHSELNLSSLELGDSALYFCASSGTGGNEQYFGPGTRLTVT.

CDR3 protein: CASSLLGNRAKNIQYF. As DNA, the CDR3 is TGTGCCAGCAGTTTGTTGGGTAATAGGGCCAAAAACATTCAGTACTTC. The chain combines TRBV28 with TRBJ2-4; D is ambiguous. Per the germline V gene, CDR1 is MDHEN and CDR2 is SYDVKM. This CDR3 comprises 16 residues. Trimming left V 3 bases short and J 1 base short, with 13 bases between.

Only a few counts were recorded for this clonotype. The V gene is TRBV6-2 or TRBV6-3, the J gene TRBJ2-1; D might be TRBD2 (5 bases). Germline V gene lookup returns CDR1 MNHEY and CDR2 SVGEGT. The CDR3 is made up of 14 amino acids. Trimming shortened V by 6 bases and J by 8 bases, and 17 bases separated the two germline ends. The CDR3 sequence: CASREGPGGYEQFF. In DNA form, the CDR3 reads TGTGCCAGCAGAGAGGGTCCCGGTGGGTATGAGCAGTTCTTC.

The rearrangement joins TRBV3-1 to TRBJ2-2, with 7 bases identical to TRBD2. V lost 1 base to trimming and J lost 4 bases; unmatched junction nucleotides: 3. CDR3 size: 15 residues. CDR1 LGHDT and CDR2 YNNKEL come from the germline V gene (reference sequence). Written as DNA, the CDR3 is TGTGCCAGCAGCCAAGCTAGCGGAGCCACCGGGGAGCTGTTTTTT. Its translation is CASSQASGATGELFF.

This chain uses TRBV7-2 with TRBJ2-3; 13 bases match TRBD2. CDR3 length: 14 amino acids. Trimming at V came to 8 bases and at J to 7 bases, leaving 6 bases not matched to a gene. Germline CDR1 SGHTA, CDR2 FQGNSA. The CDR3 loop is CASRGLAGLYTQYF. CDR3 DNA: TGTGCCAGCCGGGGACTAGCGGGGCTGTATACGCAGTATTTT.

This clonotype was observed many times. This chain joins TRBV29-1 and TRBJ1-6; D perhaps matches TRBD1 (6 bases). The CDR3 is 13 residues long. Per the germline V gene, CDR1 is SQVTM and CDR2 is ANQGSEA. The ends were cut back, 2 bases at V and 6 bases at J, with 8 bases in the middle. CDR3 sequence: CSVELDSNSPLHF. The CDR3 region has the DNA TGCAGCGTTGAATTGGACAGTAATTCACCCCTCCACTTT.

V gene TRBV11-2 combines with J gene TRBJ1-2; TRBD1 aligns across 7 bases. CDR3 length: 14 residues. Germline CDR1 reads SGHAT; CDR2 reads FQNNGV. The trim removed 5 bases at V and 3 bases at J, leaving 6 bases unmatched. CDR3 coding DNA: TGTGCCAGCAGCGCAAATCAGGGGGACTATGGCTACACCTTC. Protein product: CASSANQGDYGYTF.

The rearrangement links TRBV28 to TRBJ2-5; 7 bases match TRBD1. CDR1 is MDHEN and CDR2 is SYDVKM in the germline V gene. The trim removed 5 bases at V and 4 bases at J, leaving 10 bases unmatched. The CDR3 covers 15 residues. The CDR3 is CASSAPTGTGETQYF. CDR3 sequence (DNA): TGTGCCAGCAGTGCCCCGACAGGGACGGGAGAGACCCAGTACTTC.

This clonotype was detected only once. The J gene is TRBJ2-1, the V gene TRBV5-4; D possibly uses TRBD1 or TRBD2 (5 bases each). Trimming pared 3 bases from V and 5 bases from J, leaving 12 bases between. The CDR3 has 14 amino acids. Per the germline V gene, CDR1 is SGHNT and CDR2 is YYREEE (reference sequence). The CDR3 here is CASSWFRGHNEQFF. CDR3 sequence (DNA): TGTGCCAGCAGCTGGTTCCGGGGCCACAATGAGCAGTTCTTC. Looking up the rest from reference TRBV5-4 and TRBJ2-1 gives the full variable domain: ETGVTQSPTHLIKTRGQQVTLRCSSQSGHNTVSWYQQALGQGPQFIFQYYREEENGRGNFPPRFSGLQFPNYSSELNVNALELDDSALYLCASSWFRGHNEQFFGPGTRLTVL.

The sample holds a few counts of this clonotype. The chain joins TRBV4-2 to TRBJ2-3, with D perhaps matching TRBD2 (6 bases). The CDR3 is 16 residues long. The germline V gene has CDR1 LGHNA and CDR2 YNFKEQ. Trimming left V 1 base short and J 4 bases short, with 15 bases between. CDR3 in DNA: TGTGCCAGCAGCCAAGTACGACTAGGAGCCCCAGATACGCAGTATTTT. It yields the protein CASSQVRLGAPDTQYF.

This clonotype was seen only a few times. This chain uses TRBV4-1 with TRBJ2-3; 9 bases are a match to TRBD2. J gave up 6 bases and V 5 bases, and 12 bases lay outside the gene matches. Germline V gives CDR1 MGHRA, CDR2 YSYEKL. The length of the CDR3 is 16 residues. The CDR3 here is CASSTGTSLGGDTQYF. The CDR3, as DNA: TGCGCCAGCAGCACTGGGACTAGCCTTGGGGGGGATACGCAGTATTTT.

This clonotype was found many times. The DNA for the CDR3 is TGTGCCAGCAGCTTAAACAGGGCAACTAATGAAAAACTGTTTTTT. It codes for CASSLNRATNEKLFF. The rearrangement uses TRBV7-2 and TRBJ1-4; D may be TRBD1 (6 bases). This CDR3 contains 15 residues. Trimming removed 2 bases at V and 0 bases at J, with 7 bases between. Germline lookup yields CDR1 SGHTA and CDR2 FQGNSA. Full variable domain (remainder filled in from reference TRBV7-2 and TRBJ1-4): GAGVSQSPSNKVTEKGKDVELRCDPISGHTALYWYRQSLGQGLEFLIYFQGNSAPDKSGLPSDRFSAERTGGSVSTLTIQRTQQEDSAVYLCASSLNRATNEKLFFGSGTQLSVL.

This chain links TRBV5-1 with TRBJ1-4, with a tentative D call TRBD1 (6 bases). Germline CDR1 SGHRS, CDR2 YFSETQ. With 2 bases removed from V and 12 bases from J, the gap between germline ends came to 14 bases. This CDR3 region has 13 residues. CDR3 nucleotides: TGCGCCAGCAGCTTTAGGCAGGGGAGAGAACTGTTTTTT. Protein product: CASSFRQGRELFF.